The 6 T cell receptor beta chains below were found in one sample sequenced in a study of neoadjuvant anti-PD-1 for oral cavity cancer. The repertoire was sequenced with immunoSEQ multiplex PCR; TCRdb's copy has only in-frame clones and lacks some. Among some 29,000 clones listed, about 80% were seen once. Time point described: after neoadjuvant nivolumab, at surgical resection. The starting material was PBMCs, obtained after nivolumab (anti-PD-1) treatment. The receptors were sampled from a person aged 40-85 years with oral cavity squamous cell carcinoma.

V is TRBV10-3 and J is TRBJ2-3, with TRBD2 matching 9 bases. Germline CDR1 reads ENHRY; CDR2 reads SYGVKD. CDR3 length: 14 residues. Unmatched junction bases numbered 5, after V lost 10 bases and J lost 0 bases. The CDR3 protein is CATASGASTDTQYF. The CDR3 DNA reads as TGTGCCACGGCTAGCGGGGCTAGCACAGATACGCAGTATTTT.

In this sample, this clone turned up a few times. This rearrangement joins TRBV2 to TRBJ1-6; 8 bases align to TRBD1. After removal of 5 bases from V and 4 bases from J, the junction contained 4 bases not matched to a gene. The CDR3 is made up of 15 amino acids. Germline assignment: CDR1 SNHLY and CDR2 FYNNEI. For the CDR3, the DNA is TGTGCCAGCAGTATCGGACAGGGTTATAATTCACCCCTCCACTTT. Amino acids: CASSIGQGYNSPLHF.

V usage is TRBV6-5 and J usage is TRBJ2-2; possible D gene TRBD1, 5 bases. Germline V gene lookup returns CDR1 MNHEY and CDR2 SVGAGI. The CDR3 covers 13 residues. The ends were cut back, 5 bases at V and 6 bases at J, with 10 bases in the middle. DNA of the CDR3: TGTGCCAGCAGTCTGTGGGGCTCCGGGGAGCTGTTTTTT. Its protein product is CASSLWGSGELFF.

The J gene is TRBJ1-1, the V gene TRBV5-1; D unresolved. Trimming pared 0 bases from V and 5 bases from J, leaving 5 bases between. CDR1 and CDR2 (germline): SGHRS, YFSETQ. This CDR3 is 12 amino acids long. The CDR3 DNA is TGCGCCAGCAGCTTGGTGGGTACTGAAGCTTTCTTT. Protein sequence: CASSLVGTEAFF.

This chain links TRBV5-1 with TRBJ2-5, with D unclear. This CDR3 region has 15 residues. With 4 bases removed from V and 1 base from J, the gap between germline ends came to 14 bases. CDR1 SGHRS and CDR2 YFSETQ come from the germline V gene. The chain's CDR3 is CASSPRVGSQETQYF. For the CDR3, the DNA is TGCGCCAGCAGCCCCCGAGTTGGCAGCCAAGAGACCCAGTACTTC.

This clone was counted a few times. In DNA form, the CDR3 reads TGCGCCAGCAGCTTGGAACAGTCATCGAGGGCTGAAGCTTTCTTT. This gives the protein CASSLEQSSRAEAFF. J is TRBJ1-1 and V is TRBV5-1; D gene ambiguous. V was shortened by 0 bases and J by 6 bases, with 15 bases between the two germline ends. Germline-derived CDR1 and CDR2 are SGHRS and YFSETQ. The CDR3 runs to 15 residues.